This entry lists 25 T cell receptor beta chains sequenced from one sample in a study of OX40 agonist ivuxolimab in advanced cancers. Some clones are missing from TCRdb's copy, which holds only in-frame ones; the method was immunoSEQ multiplex PCR. The sample lists 65,000 to 95,000 clones, 90% to 95% occurring once. The source material was CD4+ or CD8+ T cells sorted from blood, sampled in a trial of the OX40 agonist ivuxolimab. These receptors all come from an adult with an advanced solid tumor such as melanoma, head and neck, liver or kidney cancer.

This clone was recorded once. The rearrangement links TRBV18 to TRBJ2-5, with 8 bases matching TRBD2. Germline V gene lookup returns CDR1 KGHSH and CDR2 LQKENI. The trim removed 6 bases at V and 3 bases at J, leaving 9 bases unmatched. The length of the CDR3 is 15 residues. CDR3 sequence reads: CASSYSSGLEETQYF. The CDR3 DNA is TGTGCCAGCTCGTACTCTAGCGGGCTTGAAGAGACCCAGTACTTC.

This chain links TRBV5-1 with TRBJ2-2; perhaps TRBD2 as D (5 bases). Germline assignment: CDR1 SGHRS and CDR2 YFSETQ. V was trimmed by 0 bases and J by 3 bases, leaving 12 bases between them. The length of the CDR3 is 16 residues. CDR3 nucleotides: TGCGCCAGCAGCTTGGCTGGTCCGGACTACACCGGGGAGCTGTTTTTT. Translation: CASSLAGPDYTGELFF.

This chain uses TRBV9 with TRBJ2-3, with 8 nucleotides matching TRBD2. Germline CDR1 reads SGDLS; CDR2 reads YYNGEE. The CDR3 runs to 16 residues. V shed 0 bases, J shed 2 bases, and the junction held 5 bases outside the gene matches. The CDR3 loop reads CASSVDVAGNTDTQYF. The CDR3 DNA reads TGTGCCAGCAGCGTAGACGTAGCGGGGAACACAGATACGCAGTATTTT. Full variable domain (remainder filled in from reference TRBV9 and TRBJ2-3): DSGVTQTPKHLITATGQRVTLRCSPRSGDLSVYWYQQSLDQGLQFLIQYYNGEERAKGNILERFSAQQFPDLHSELNLSSLELGDSALYFCASSVDVAGNTDTQYFGPGTRLTVL.

CDR3 protein: CAIGLTGTDTQYF. The DNA of the CDR3 is TGTGCCATCGGCCTGACAGGCACAGATACGCAGTATTTT. The rearrangement uses TRBV10-3 and TRBJ2-3, with D perhaps TRBD1 (5 bases). The V end lost 8 bases, the J end lost 1 base, and 10 bases lay between the germline ends. The CDR3 has 13 residues. Looked up from germline, CDR1 is ENHRY and CDR2 is SYGVKD.

The chain is built from TRBV7-3 and TRBJ2-3, with 8 bases that match TRBD2. There are 15 residues in the CDR3. CDR1 and CDR2 from the germline V gene are SGHTA and FQGTGA. V gave up 4 bases and J gave up 4 bases; unmatched junction bases: 7. CDR3 in amino acids: CASSSLAGRADTQYF. As DNA, the CDR3 is TGTGCCAGCAGCTCCTTAGCGGGACGGGCAGATACGCAGTATTTT.

The V call is TRBV2, the J call TRBJ1-2; 7 nucleotides match TRBD1. This CDR3 has 14 amino acids. Germline V gene lookup returns CDR1 SNHLY and CDR2 FYNNEI. V lost 5 bases, J lost 2 bases, and 5 bases stayed unmatched. The CDR3: CASSPQGFNYGYTF. Here the CDR3 DNA reads TGTGCCAGCAGTCCACAGGGGTTCAACTATGGCTACACCTTC.

The rearrangement joins TRBV5-1 to TRBJ2-7; D gene unclear. The DNA end lines up better with TRBJ2-5; the J call may be wrong. CDR3 length: 14 amino acids. CDR1 SGHRS and CDR2 YFSETQ come from the germline V gene. In DNA, the CDR3 is TGCGCCAGCAGCTTGCGGCCAGGCCAAGAGACCCAGTACTTC. Its translation is CASSLRPGQETQYF.

This clone has just a few counts. The genes are TRBV5-4 and TRBJ1-4; D is uncertain. The CDR3 has 15 amino acids. Trimming cost V 3 bases and J 0 bases, with 9 bases left between them. In germline, CDR1 is SGHNT, CDR2 YYREEE (reference sequence). The CDR3 bases are TGTGCCAGCAGCTCACACAGTACAACTAATGAAAAACTGTTTTTT. Translating it yields CASSSHSTTNEKLFF.

The chain carries TRBV13 and TRBJ2-7, with TRBD2 matching over 9 bases. CDR1 PRHDT and CDR2 FYEKMQ come from the germline V gene (reference sequence). Trimming removed 4 bases from V and 6 bases from J; junction bases left unmatched: 7. This CDR3 spans 14 amino acids. CDR3 residues: CASSWGGRALEQYF. Written as DNA, the CDR3 is TGTGCCAGCAGCTGGGGCGGGAGGGCCCTCGAGCAGTACTTC.

This clone was detected only once. This rearrangement joins TRBV6-6 to TRBJ2-2; 8 bases are shared with TRBD1. Trimming cost V 2 bases and J 4 bases; bases outside gene matches: 3. The CDR3 totals 15 residues. CDR1 MNHNY and CDR2 SVGAGI come from the germline V gene (reference sequence). The CDR3 protein is CASSYSRGPTGELFF. The CDR3 DNA reads as TGTGCCAGCAGTTACAGCAGGGGGCCCACCGGGGAGCTGTTTTTT.

CDR3 loop: CASSESMNAGNTIYF. The CDR3 DNA follows: TGTGCCAGCAGCGAGTCCATGAATGCTGGAAACACCATATATTTT. The chain carries TRBV5-4 and TRBJ1-3; the D is unclear. The CDR3 length is 15 residues. V gave up 4 bases and J gave up 2 bases, with 13 bases separating them. Germline CDR1 is SGHNT and CDR2 is YYREEE (reference sequence). Looking up the rest from reference TRBV5-4 and TRBJ1-3 gives the full variable domain: ETGVTQSPTHLIKTRGQQVTLRCSSQSGHNTVSWYQQALGQGPQFIFQYYREEENGRGNFPPRFSGLQFPNYSSELNVNALELDDSALYLCASSESMNAGNTIYFGEGSWLTVV.

The chain employs TRBV28 and TRBJ2-7; TRBD2 aligns across 12 bases. V shed 6 bases and J 9 bases; nucleotides not matched to a gene: 12. The CDR3 has 15 residues. Germline values: CDR1 MDHEN, CDR2 SYDVKM. DNA for the CDR3: TGTGCCAGCAGCCTAGCGGGAGGGACGCAGGGGGGGCAGTACTTC. Translating it yields CASSLAGGTQGGQYF.

The genes are TRBV28 and TRBJ2-1; TRBD1 or TRBD2 may be the D gene (5 bases each). V lost 11 bases to trimming and J lost 9 bases, with 11 bases between them. Germline CDR1 MDHEN, CDR2 SYDVKM. The CDR3 runs 10 residues. CDR3 nucleotides: TGTGCCCCTCTGGGGACTGAGCAGTTCTTC. The encoded protein is CAPLGTEQFF.

The CDR3 nucleotides are TGTGCCTGGCGGGACCTTAACTATGGCTACACCTTC. This codes for CAWRDLNYGYTF. This chain joins TRBV30 and TRBJ1-2; D may be TRBD1 (5 bases). The CDR3 extends over 12 amino acids. The V and J ends lost 5 bases and 1 base respectively, with 8 bases between them. CDR1 GTSNPN and CDR2 SVGIG come from the germline V gene (reference sequence).

The chain employs TRBV7-6 and TRBJ1-4; D is perhaps TRBD1 (5 bases). The CDR3 totals 12 residues. Looked up from germline, CDR1 is SGHVS and CDR2 is FNYEAQ. Trimming took 10 bases from V and 7 from J, leaving 13 bases between them. In nucleotides, the CDR3 is TGTGCCATTAGGGACCCGAGTGAAAAACTGTTTTTT. Protein: CAIRDPSEKLFF.

In its sample, this clone was seen once. CDR3 amino acids: CASSPSLYGAFF. The CDR3 DNA is TGCGCCAGCAGCCCGTCCCTTTACGGAGCTTTCTTT. V is TRBV5-1 and J is TRBJ1-1, with D hard to call. This CDR3 region has 12 residues. V lost 4 bases and J lost 10, with 14 bases in between. The germline V gene has CDR1 SGHRS and CDR2 YFSETQ.

The CDR3 region is CASSQSNYGYTF. The CDR3, as DNA: TGTGCCAGCAGTCAGTCAAACTATGGCTACACCTTC. The chain joins TRBV6-1 to TRBJ1-2; no firm D call. V was shortened by 5 bases and J by 2 bases, with 6 bases between the two germline ends. Germline CDR1 and CDR2: MNHNS and SASEGT. CDR3 length: 12 amino acids.

The rearrangement joins TRBV5-1 to TRBJ2-7; D not resolved. CDR3 length equals 12 residues. Germline V lookup: CDR1 SGHRS, CDR2 YFSETQ. The V gene lost 5 bases and the J gene lost 5 bases, with 11 bases spanning the gap. The CDR3 sequence is CASSPEGNEQYF. The CDR3 bases are TGCGCCAGCAGTCCCGAAGGGAACGAGCAGTACTTC.

This clone was recorded only once. The chain employs TRBV14 and TRBJ1-4; D might be TRBD1 (6 bases). Germline V CDR1 and CDR2: SGHDN, FVKESK. The CDR3 length is 13 residues. V lost 5 bases and J 9 bases, leaving 13 bases between the germline ends. CDR3 sequence: CASSIVGGQKLFF. The CDR3 DNA is TGTGCCAGCAGCATCGTCGGGGGGCAAAAACTGTTTTTT.

This clone was counted a single time. The genes are TRBV5-6 and TRBJ1-3; D possibly corresponds to TRBD1 (5 bases). The germline V gene encodes CDR1 SGHDT and CDR2 YYEEEE. V was clipped by 2 bases and J by 4 bases, with 13 bases between them. This CDR3 comprises 15 residues. CDR3 nucleotides: TGTGCCAGCAGCTTTGGTGGACACGCCGGAAACACCATATATTTT. Translated, it gives CASSFGGHAGNTIYF.

The rearrangement joins TRBV4-1 to TRBJ2-2; TRBD1 agrees at 8 bases. The CDR3 length is 16 residues. Trimming took 5 bases from V and 2 from J; bases not matched to a gene: 7. CDR1 MGHRA and CDR2 YSYEKL come from the germline V gene. CDR3 protein: CASSLSGGSNTGELFF. The CDR3 DNA sequence: TGCGCCAGCAGCTTATCAGGGGGCTCCAACACCGGGGAGCTGTTTTTT.

The chain couples TRBV4-2 to TRBJ2-3, with D uncertain. CDR1 LGHNA and CDR2 YNFKEQ come from the germline V gene. The CDR3 is 12 residues long. Trimming cost V 3 bases and J 2 bases, with 3 bases left between them. The CDR3 here is CASSQDTDTQYF. CDR3 nucleotides: TGTGCCAGCAGCCAGGACACAGATACGCAGTATTTT.

The rearrangement joins TRBV10-3 to TRBJ1-1; perhaps TRBD1 as D (6 bases). Germline V lookup: CDR1 ENHRY, CDR2 SYGVKD. Trimming cost V 7 bases and J 6 bases, with 15 bases left between them. This CDR3 is 13 amino acids long. This CDR3 is CAITGGLKAEAFF. CDR3 in DNA: TGTGCCATCACGGGGGGGCTGAAAGCTGAAGCTTTCTTT.

This clone was seen a single time. The CDR3 is CASSFERSSYNSPLHF. In DNA, the CDR3 is TGTGCCAGCAGTTTTGAAAGAAGCTCCTATAATTCACCCCTCCACTTT. V and J are TRBV27 and TRBJ1-6; D is unresolved. Germline V CDR1 and CDR2: MNHEY, SMNVEV (reference sequence). V was pared by 3 bases and J by 0 bases, with 9 bases between. The CDR3 is 16 residues long.

This sequence joins TRBV18 and TRBJ2-1; D is ambiguous. This CDR3 is built from 14 residues. V was trimmed by 0 bases and J by 7 bases, leaving 10 bases between them. From germline, CDR1 is KGHSH and CDR2 LQKENI. The CDR3 sequence: CASSPPNFFNEQFF. The CDR3 DNA reads TGTGCCAGCTCACCACCGAACTTTTTTAATGAGCAGTTCTTC.